Shown below are 31 T cell receptor beta chains from a single sample sequenced in a study of blood T cell repertoires in COVID-19. Profiled with immunoSEQ multiplex PCR; TCRdb holds only in-frame clones, not every one. The table has about 140,000 clones, 70% to 90% seen once. The sequencing input was PBMCs or T cells enriched from blood (not recorded which). Receptors originate from a woman in her 50s with acute COVID-19.

The chain uses TRBV3-1 (or the pseudogene TRBV3-2) and TRBJ2-6; 7 bases line up with TRBD1. Germline CDR1 is LGHDT and CDR2 is YNNKEL (reference sequence). There are 18 residues in the CDR3. V was pared by 3 bases and J by 0 bases, with 8 bases of the junction left unmatched. The CDR3 DNA follows: TGTGCCAGCAGCCACCTCTGGACAGGAAACTCTGGGGCCAACGTCCTGACTTTC. Protein: CASSHLWTGNSGANVLTF.

The V call is TRBV5-1, the J call TRBJ1-1; D may be TRBD1 (5 bases). The CDR3 runs to 15 residues. Trimming removed 1 base from V and 1 base from J, with 11 bases in between. The germline gives CDR1 SGHRS, CDR2 YFSETQ. This CDR3 reads CASSLLPGPNTEAFF. The CDR3 DNA follows: TGCGCCAGCAGCTTGCTACCAGGGCCGAACACTGAAGCTTTCTTT.

The chain uses TRBV4-2 and TRBJ1-6, with D unresolved. In germline, CDR1 is LGHNA, CDR2 YNFKEQ. This CDR3 is 14 amino acids long. V was cut by 4 bases and J by 7 bases, with 11 bases left in between. The CDR3 sequence is CASSPEDTNSPLHF. The CDR3 bases are TGTGCCAGCAGCCCTGAGGATACCAATTCACCCCTCCACTTT.

The rearrangement links TRBV5-1 to TRBJ2-7; D perhaps matches TRBD1 (6 bases). Germline CDR1 reads SGHRS; CDR2 reads YFSETQ. Between the trimmed V and J ends, which lost 4 bases and 6 bases, there was a span of 20 bases. This CDR3 is built from 15 residues. The CDR3 nucleotides read TGCGCCAGCAGCCTACCGACAGGTACTAGTGGCGAGCAGTACTTC. As protein: CASSLPTGTSGEQYF. Variable domain in full (rest from reference TRBV5-1 and TRBJ2-7): KAGVTQTPRYLIKTRGQQVTLSCSPISGHRSVSWYQQTPGQGLQFLFEYFSETQRNKGNFPGRFSGRQFSNSRSEMNVSTLELGDSALYLCASSLPTGTSGEQYFGPGTRLTVT.

The chain joins TRBV11-2 to TRBJ2-7; 7 bases map to TRBD2. The CDR3 covers 14 residues. Germline CDR1 and CDR2: SGHAT and FQNNGV. The trim removed 1 base at V and 2 bases at J, leaving 2 bases unmatched. DNA of the CDR3: TGTGCCAGCAGCTTAGGCGGGGGTGCCTACGAGCAGTACTTC. Protein product: CASSLGGGAYEQYF.

The chain recombines TRBV19 with TRBJ2-7; TRBD2 aligns across 11 bases. CDR3 size: 15 residues. Germline CDR1 reads LNHDA; CDR2 reads SQIVND (reference sequence). After removal of 5 bases from V and 2 bases from J, the junction contained 5 bases not matched to a gene. The chain's CDR3 is CASSPTSGDPYEQYF. The CDR3 DNA reads as TGTGCCAGTAGTCCGACTAGCGGGGACCCCTACGAGCAGTACTTC. Based on the CDR3 plus reference TRBV19 and TRBJ2-7, the full variable domain is DGGITQSPKYLFRKEGQNVTLSCEQNLNHDAMYWYRQDPGQGLRLIYYSQIVNDFQKGDIAEGYSVSREKKESFPLTVTSAQKNPTAFYLCASSPTSGDPYEQYFGPGTRLTVT.

For the CDR3, the DNA is TGTGCCAGCAGCCTAGAGGGGTTGGGTCTAGGAGCTTTCTTT. It yields the protein CASSLEGLGLGAFF. V is TRBV7-2 and J is TRBJ1-1; tentatively, D is TRBD1 (5 bases). The length of the CDR3 is 14 residues. V was pared by 5 bases and J by 10 bases, with 20 bases between. CDR1 and CDR2 (germline): SGHTA, FQGNSA.

The chain joins TRBV30 to TRBJ1-2; D is ambiguous. Germline V lookup: CDR1 GTSNPN, CDR2 SVGIG (reference sequence). This CDR3 contains 14 residues. V shed 4 bases and J shed 8 bases, with 20 bases lying between them. CDR3 residues: CAWTPNPRGGGYTF. For the CDR3, the DNA is TGTGCCTGGACCCCCAATCCCCGGGGTGGAGGCTACACCTTC.

This clone was counted a few times. This sequence joins TRBV7-2 and TRBJ1-1; 9 bases line up with TRBD1. V dropped 5 bases and J dropped 6; count of bases not matched to a gene: 7. This CDR3 has 14 residues. Germline V gene sequence: CDR1 SGHTA, CDR2 FQGNSA. The CDR3 DNA reads as TGTGCCAGCAGCAACCGACAGGGGGTGGCTGAAGCTTTCTTT. This sequence encodes CASSNRQGVAEAFF.

This chain joins TRBV10-3 and TRBJ1-2, with TRBD1 matching 8 bases. V trimming: 10 bases; J trimming: 7 bases; junction bases outside the gene matches: 5. The CDR3 extends over 11 amino acids. The germline V gene encodes CDR1 ENHRY and CDR2 SYGVKD. CDR3 DNA: TGTGCCACCGCGGACAGGGTTGGCTACACCTTC. Amino acids: CATADRVGYTF.

V and J are TRBV21-1 and TRBJ2-3; TRBD2 is the table's D call and was not checked against the DNA. TRBV21-1 is an annotated pseudogene. The CDR3 loop spans 15 amino acids. CDR3 amino acids: CASIPTSGSTDTQYF. The CDR3 region has the DNA TGTGCCAGCATTCCGACTAGCGGGAGCACAGATACGCAGTATTTT.

This rearrangement joins TRBV11-3 to TRBJ1-2; D is possibly TRBD1 (6 bases). V lost 4 bases and J lost 8, with 14 bases in between. Germline assignment: CDR1 SGHNT and CDR2 YENEEA. CDR3 size: 13 residues. This CDR3 reads CASSSGQSQGYTF. CDR3 bases: TGTGCCAGCAGCTCTGGACAGAGTCAAGGCTACACCTTC.

The V and J genes are TRBV10-3 and TRBJ2-3; TRBD2 matches at 13 bases. This CDR3 contains 18 residues. In germline, CDR1 is ENHRY, CDR2 SYGVKD. After removal of 2 bases from V and 5 bases from J, the junction contained 10 bases not matched to a gene. The CDR3 nucleotides read TGTGCCATCAGTGAGGCGGGGACTAGCGGGACGGGGAGAGATACGCAGTATTTT. Translation: CAISEAGTSGTGRDTQYF.

This clone occurred once. The rearrangement links TRBV30 to TRBJ2-2; possible D gene TRBD1, 7 bases. Trimming removed 0 bases at V and 4 bases at J, with 12 bases between. The CDR3 runs to 15 residues. Germline CDR1 reads GTSNPN; CDR2 reads SVGIG (reference sequence). CDR3 nucleotides: TGTGCCTGGAGTGTACCCAGGGGGGTCACCGGGGAGCTGTTTTTT. Protein: CAWSVPRGVTGELFF.

The chain joins TRBV7-9 to TRBJ1-2, with 7 bases fitting TRBD1. The J segment lost 2 bases and the V segment lost 5 bases, leaving 8 bases of the junction unmatched. This CDR3 is built from 15 residues. In germline, CDR1 is SEHNR, CDR2 FQNEAQ (reference sequence). The CDR3 coding sequence is TGTGCCAGCAGCCCTCCTGACAGGGACAACTATGGCTACACCTTC. It translates to CASSPPDRDNYGYTF.

This chain links TRBV7-3 with TRBJ2-1, with a weak D call TRBD2 (6 bases). The V gene's germline CDR1 is SGHTA and CDR2 FQGTGA. The CDR3 contains 15 residues. The V end lost 5 bases, the J end lost 2 bases, and 13 bases lay between the germline ends. CDR3 region: CASSQAGTPYNEQFF. The CDR3 DNA sequence: TGTGCCAGCAGCCAGGCCGGGACTCCCTACAATGAGCAGTTCTTC. Drawing the rest from reference TRBV7-3 and TRBJ2-1, the complete variable domain is GAGVSQTPSNKVTEKGKYVELRCDPISGHTALYWYRQSLGQGPEFLIYFQGTGAADDSGLPNDRFFAVRPEGSVSTLKIQRTERGDSAVYLCASSQAGTPYNEQFFGPGTRLTVL.

The chain couples TRBV19 to TRBJ2-4; 7 bases fit TRBD1. This CDR3 has 15 residues. J lost 8 bases, V lost 6 bases, and 13 bases had no gene match. The germline gives CDR1 LNHDA, CDR2 SQIVND (reference sequence). The CDR3 DNA follows: TGTGCCAGTAGCAACAGCCTCCAGGGGGTTTACATTCAGTACTTC. Translation: CASSNSLQGVYIQYF.

The chain uses TRBV30 and TRBJ1-6; 9 bases fit TRBD1. The CDR3 runs to 16 residues. Germline CDR1 and CDR2: GTSNPN and SVGIG (reference sequence). Trimming took 7 bases from V and 6 from J; bases not matched to a gene: 13. CDR3 sequence (DNA): TGTGCCTATGGACAGGGGCGCGCCCCTTTTAATTCACCCCTCCACTTT. It encodes CAYGQGRAPFNSPLHF. The variable domain in full, completed from reference TRBV30 and TRBJ1-6, reads SQTIHQWPATLVQPVGSPLSLECTVEGTSNPNLYWYRQAAGRGLQLLFYSVGIGQISSEVPQNLSASRPQDRQFILSSKKLLLSDSGFYLCAYGQGRAPFNSPLHFGNGTRLTVT.

Only a few counts were recorded for this clone. The chain couples TRBV27 to TRBJ2-7; the match to TRBD2 covers 13 bases. Trimming took 5 bases from V and 4 from J; bases not matched to a gene: 8. The CDR3 totals 16 residues. Germline V gene sequence: CDR1 MNHEY, CDR2 SMNVEV (reference sequence). The CDR3 nucleotides read TGTGCCAGCAGTCCAGGGACTAGCGGGGTTACTTACGAGCAGTACTTC. Protein sequence: CASSPGTSGVTYEQYF.

This clone was detected a few times. The CDR3: CASSLRTLETQYF. CDR3 nucleotides: TGTGCCAGCAGCTTAAGGACTCTGGAGACCCAGTACTTC. The J gene is TRBJ2-5, the V gene TRBV7-3; tentative D call: TRBD2 (5 bases). Trimming shortened V by 1 base and J by 5 bases, and 8 bases separated the two germline ends. The germline CDR1 and CDR2 sequences are SGHTA and FQGTGA. This CDR3 has 13 residues.

This clone was observed a few times. The chain uses TRBV30 and TRBJ1-6; TRBD1 matches at 8 bases. V lost 7 bases to trimming and J lost 8 bases; unmatched junction nucleotides: 7. The germline gives CDR1 GTSNPN, CDR2 SVGIG (reference sequence). The CDR3 has 13 amino acids. CDR3 sequence reads: CAFNRGLDSPLHF. The CDR3 DNA reads TGTGCCTTCAACAGGGGGTTGGATTCACCCCTCCACTTT. The full variable domain, in which reference TRBV30 and TRBJ1-6 provide the parts outside the CDR3, is SQTIHQWPATLVQPVGSPLSLECTVEGTSNPNLYWYRQAAGRGLQLLFYSVGIGQISSEVPQNLSASRPQDRQFILSSKKLLLSDSGFYLCAFNRGLDSPLHFGNGTRLTVT.

J is TRBJ2-1 and V is TRBV7-9; perhaps TRBD2 as D (5 bases). In germline, CDR1 is SEHNR, CDR2 FQNEAQ (reference sequence). The CDR3 extends over 13 amino acids. Trimming removed 5 bases at V and 6 bases at J, with 11 bases between. The CDR3 reads CASSTDGINEQFF. The CDR3 nucleotides read TGTGCCAGCAGCACCGACGGGATCAATGAGCAGTTCTTC.

The V and J genes are TRBV5-5 and TRBJ2-6, with unresolved D. Germline CDR1 is SGHKS and CDR2 is YYEKEE (reference sequence). Trimming cost V 4 bases and J 0 bases, with 8 bases left between them. CDR3 length: 15 amino acids. CDR3 sequence: CASSLDPSGANVLTF. CDR3 in DNA: TGTGCCAGCAGCCTAGACCCCTCTGGGGCCAACGTCCTGACTTTC.

The rearrangement links TRBV13 to TRBJ2-3; TRBD2 is a possible D gene (5 bases). The CDR3 is 16 amino acids. Per the germline V gene, CDR1 is PRHDT and CDR2 is FYEKMQ (reference sequence). The V end was cut by 5 bases, the J end by 3 bases, with 18 bases between. CDR3 DNA: TGTGCCAGCAGCCTCCTCGGGGTCTTGGGAACAGATACGCAGTATTTT. Translating gives CASSLLGVLGTDTQYF.

Worth noting for this clone: Germline and junction disagree at one end, which may indicate a read error. The rearrangement joins TRBV7-7 to TRBJ2-1; 11 positions agree with TRBD1. The CDR3 totals 16 residues. Germline CDR1 SSHAT, CDR2 FNYEAQ (reference sequence). In DNA form, the CDR3 reads TGTGCTAGCAGCTTAACGGGACAGGGGGCCTACAATGAGCAGTTCTTC. Amino acid sequence: CASSLTGQGAYNEQFF.

The V call is TRBV5-1, the J call TRBJ2-1; 7 positions agree with TRBD1. Germline CDR1 is SGHRS and CDR2 is YFSETQ. J lost 4 bases, V lost 4 bases, and 8 bases had no gene match. This CDR3 comprises 15 residues. This CDR3 is CASSRIGGSYNEQFF. The CDR3 DNA follows: TGCGCCAGCAGCCGAATAGGGGGCTCGTACAATGAGCAGTTCTTC.

Concerning this clone itself: The same CDR3 arises from other DNA sequences in this sample as well. The chain carries TRBV3-1 (or the pseudogene TRBV3-2) and TRBJ1-5; no reliable D call. This CDR3 spans 12 amino acids. The ends were cut back, 1 base at V and 6 bases at J, with 4 bases in the middle. Germline values: CDR1 LGHDT, CDR2 YNNKEL (reference sequence). The CDR3 protein is CASSQGGQPQHF. CDR3 DNA sequence: TGTGCCAGCAGCCAAGGCGGTCAGCCCCAGCATTTT.

This clone was observed a handful of times. The rearrangement joins TRBV3-1 (or the pseudogene TRBV3-2) to TRBJ2-3, with D perhaps matching TRBD2 (5 bases). The CDR3 spans 15 residues. The ends were cut back, 1 base at V and 2 bases at J, with 10 bases in the middle. Germline V gives CDR1 LGHDT, CDR2 YNNKEL (reference sequence). The CDR3 coding sequence is TGTGCCAGCAGCCAAGTTCGCGGGTACACAGATACGCAGTATTTT. Translating gives CASSQVRGYTDTQYF.

This clone was counted between two and nine times. V usage is TRBV6-5 and J usage is TRBJ1-2; 7 nucleotides line up with TRBD1. The germline CDR1 and CDR2 sequences are MNHEY and SVGAGI. The junction had 2 bases not matched to a gene; V was cut back by 5 bases and J by 2 bases. CDR3 length equals 13 residues. The CDR3 DNA reads as TGTGCCAGCAGTATACAGGGGAACTATGGCTACACCTTC. Translated: CASSIQGNYGYTF.

This clone was counted between two and nine times. This chain joins TRBV5-1 and TRBJ2-7; tentative D call: TRBD1 (6 bases). CDR1 and CDR2 (germline): SGHRS, YFSETQ. Trimming removed 0 bases from V and 3 bases from J, with 13 bases in between. The CDR3 is made up of 15 amino acids. The CDR3 loop is CASSLANRANYEQYF. The CDR3 region has the DNA TGCGCCAGCAGCTTGGCGAACAGGGCCAACTACGAGCAGTACTTC.

This clone was seen just once. The gene calls are TRBV24-1 and TRBJ1-3; TRBD1 might be the D (6 bases). The germline CDR1 and CDR2 sequences are KGHDR and SFDVKD. CDR3 length equals 15 residues. Trimming took off 8 bases at V and 4 bases at J, with 17 bases between the two ends. CDR3 protein: CATTRGGGRGNTIYF. DNA for the CDR3: TGTGCCACCACACGGGGTGGGGGCCGAGGAAACACCATATATTTT.